The 27 T cell receptor beta chains reported below all come from one sample, sequenced in a study of breast tumors, draining lymph nodes, adjacent tissues. Using its own MiXCR run on the multiplex PCR reads, TCRdb lists one record per CDR3 protein. The sample contains about 180,000 distinct CDR3 sequences, approximately 33% of which appear only once. The lymph nodes were axillary draining lymph nodes from breast cancer patients. The sample was axillary lymph node tissue. The receptors shown here come from a female donor with breast cancer. Some clones in this sample may be carry-over from other donors' samples.

This clonotype has ten or more counts. The V gene is TRBV11-2, the J gene TRBJ2-3; D is unclear. The V end lost 5 bases, the J end lost 5 bases, and 20 bases lay between the germline ends. The CDR3 runs 16 residues. Germline V gives CDR1 SGHAT, CDR2 FQNNGV. As DNA, the CDR3 is TGTGCCAGCAGCCCCTTTGTGGATCTTGGCTTAGATACGCAGTATTTT. Protein sequence: CASSPFVDLGLDTQYF. Supplemented by reference TRBV11-2 and TRBJ2-3, the full variable domain reads EAGVAQSPRYKIIEKRQSVAFWCNPISGHATLYWYQQILGQGPKLLIQFQNNGVVDDSQLPKDRFSAERLKGVDSTLKIQPAKLEDSAVYLCASSPFVDLGLDTQYFGPGTRLTVL.

This clonotype was seen at least ten times. The chain employs TRBV20-1 and TRBJ2-7; D possibly corresponds to TRBD1 (6 bases). The CDR3 spans 12 residues. V was cut by 2 bases and J by 2 bases, with 7 bases left in between. Germline V gene data show CDR1 as DFQATT and CDR2 as SNEGSKA (reference sequence). CDR3 sequence (DNA): TGCAGTGCTAGAACAGGGACCTACGAGCAGTACTTC. Encoded protein: CSARTGTYEQYF.

This clonotype occurred many times. V and J are TRBV6-4 and TRBJ1-4, with D hard to call. Trimming pared 2 bases from V and 8 bases from J, leaving 15 bases between. This CDR3 region has 15 residues. Looked up from germline, CDR1 is MRHNA and CDR2 is SNTAGT. The CDR3, as DNA: TGTGCCAGCAGTGACCCCAGAGGACTGTTCGAAAAACTGTTTTTT. Its translation: CASSDPRGLFEKLFF.

This clonotype has at least ten counts. The rearrangement links TRBV12-3 or TRBV12-4 to TRBJ2-7; the D call may be TRBD1 or TRBD2 (5 bases each). The CDR3 has 18 amino acids. Deletions cut 6 bases from V and 1 base from J, with 25 bases between. Here the CDR3 reads CASSAGYGWGRGSYEQYF. The CDR3 DNA is TGTGCCAGCAGCGCAGGGTATGGGTGGGGAAGAGGGTCCTACGAGCAGTACTTC.

This clonotype showed up many times. The chain uses TRBV4-1 and TRBJ2-7, with 8 bases aligning to TRBD1. Germline trimming cut 0 bases from V and 10 bases from J; bases unmatched to any gene: 11. Germline values: CDR1 MGHRA, CDR2 YSYEKL. The CDR3 has 15 residues. The CDR3 spells CASSQEGRQGWNQYF. The CDR3 coding sequence is TGCGCCAGCAGCCAAGAAGGCCGACAGGGGTGGAACCAGTACTTC.

This clonotype occurred many times. The gene calls are TRBV11-3 and TRBJ2-2; D may be TRBD1 (5 bases). Per the germline V gene, CDR1 is SGHNT and CDR2 is YENEEA. Trimming left V 5 bases short and J 2 bases short, with 15 bases between. The CDR3 length is 16 residues. The CDR3: CASSHLLTDNTGELFF. DNA of the CDR3: TGTGCCAGCAGCCACCTTTTGACAGATAACACCGGGGAGCTGTTTTTT.

This clonotype has a count of ten or more. This chain connects TRBV11-2 to TRBJ2-1; D not resolved. Trimming took off 5 bases at V and 4 bases at J, with 15 bases between the two ends. Germline values: CDR1 SGHAT, CDR2 FQNNGV. This CDR3 spans 15 amino acids. The CDR3 DNA reads TGTGCCAGCAGCCCGAGCGAGGCTGGGTACAATGAGCAGTTCTTC. It specifies CASSPSEAGYNEQFF. Combining the CDR3 with reference TRBV11-2 and TRBJ2-1 gives the whole variable domain EAGVAQSPRYKIIEKRQSVAFWCNPISGHATLYWYQQILGQGPKLLIQFQNNGVVDDSQLPKDRFSAERLKGVDSTLKIQPAKLEDSAVYLCASSPSEAGYNEQFFGPGTRLTVL.

For this clonotype: A much larger clone sits a single nucleotide away, making a read error possible. V and J are TRBV14 and TRBJ1-2; 9 bases map to TRBD1. CDR1 is SGHDN and CDR2 is FVKESK in the germline V gene. There are 17 residues in the CDR3. The CDR3 DNA reads as TGTGCCAGCAGCCAAGATCACGGGACAGGGTTAAACTATGGCTACGCCTTC. This sequence encodes CASSQDHGTGLNYGYAF.

Ten or more counts support this clonotype. The chain employs TRBV11-3 and TRBJ2-1; D unresolved. Trimming pared 1 base from V and 2 bases from J, leaving 9 bases between. CDR1 and CDR2 (germline): SGHNT, YENEEA. The CDR3 totals 15 residues. The CDR3, as DNA: TGTGCCAGCAGCTTAGGGGTCGCAGCCTACAATGAGCAGTTCTTC. Translating gives CASSLGVAAYNEQFF.

The V gene is TRBV11-2, the J gene TRBJ2-3; possible D gene TRBD1, 6 bases. With 5 bases removed from V and 1 base from J, the gap between germline ends came to 19 bases. Germline V CDR1 and CDR2: SGHAT, FQNNGV. CDR3 length: 17 amino acids. The CDR3 nucleotides read TGTGCCAGCAGCCAAGATGTGAGTGGGGGCGGCACAGATACGCAGTATTTT. This codes for CASSQDVSGGGTDTQYF.

The rearrangement uses TRBV10-1 and TRBJ2-2, with TRBD2 identical over 14 bases. Trimming at V came to 5 bases and at J to 8 bases, leaving 4 bases not matched to a gene. Germline CDR1 reads WNHNN; CDR2 reads SYGVQD (reference sequence). The CDR3 extends over 15 amino acids. The CDR3 loop is CASSPGLAGVGELFF. The CDR3 coding sequence is TGCGCCAGCAGTCCGGGACTAGCGGGAGTGGGGGAGCTGTTTTTT.

This clonotype appeared once. Sequence at one end of the junction differs from germline and may be a read error. The gene calls are TRBV5-8 and TRBJ2-7; D not certain. The CDR3 totals 11 residues. Germline CDR1 SGHTS, CDR2 YDEGEE. The CDR3: CASLLGYAQYF. The CDR3 DNA reads as TGTGCCAGCTTACTGGGCTACGCGCAGTACTTC.

This clonotype was observed a single time. The genes are TRBV2 and TRBJ1-2; tentative D call: TRBD1 (5 bases). The germline CDR1 and CDR2 sequences are SNHLY and FYNNEI. The V gene lost 6 bases and the J gene lost 2 bases, with 10 bases spanning the gap. The CDR3 runs to 13 residues. The CDR3 here is CASRTAKNYGYTF. The CDR3 nucleotides are TGTGCCAGCAGGACAGCAAAAAACTATGGCTACACCTTC.

Ten or more counts support this clonotype. The chain links TRBV11-1 to TRBJ1-6; D is unresolved. The CDR3 has 12 residues. CDR1 is SGHAT and CDR2 is FQDESV in the germline V gene (reference sequence). With 3 bases removed from V and 7 bases from J, the gap between germline ends came to 4 bases. This CDR3 reads CASSFWNSPLHF. The DNA of the CDR3 is TGTGCCAGCAGCTTCTGGAATTCACCCCTCCACTTT.

This clonotype was observed once. The junction differs from germline at one of its ends, possibly a read error. The chain carries TRBV12-5 and TRBJ2-7; D unresolved. From germline, CDR1 is LGHNT and CDR2 FRNRAP. This CDR3 is 12 amino acids long. CDR3: CAGGFAVYEQYF. CDR3 coding DNA: TGTGCTGGTGGTTTCGCCGTGTACGAGCAGTACTTC. Full variable domain (remainder filled in from reference TRBV12-5 and TRBJ2-7): DARVTQTPRHKVTEMGQEVTMRCQPILGHNTVFWYRQTMMQGLELLAYFRNRAPLDDSGMPKDRFSAEMPDATLATLKIQPSEPRDSAVYFCAGGFAVYEQYFGPGTRLTVT.

Only a few counts were recorded for this clonotype. V usage is TRBV27 and J usage is TRBJ2-7; a weak D match, TRBD1 (5 bases). Per germline, CDR1 MNHEY and CDR2 SMNVEV (reference sequence). Trimming removed 3 bases at V and 3 bases at J, with 12 bases between. The CDR3 runs 14 residues. The CDR3 region has the DNA TGTGCCAGCAGTTTGGTGGGCAGGGACTACGAGCAGTACTTC. Its protein is CASSLVGRDYEQYF.

The rearrangement uses TRBV27 and TRBJ2-7, with 8 positions matching TRBD1. J was trimmed by 2 bases and V by 1 base; bases with no gene match: 4. Germline CDR1 MNHEY, CDR2 SMNVEV (reference sequence). CDR3 length: 15 amino acids. Here the CDR3 reads CASSLFGTGAYEQYF. The CDR3 nucleotides read TGTGCCAGCAGTTTATTTGGGACAGGAGCCTACGAGCAGTACTTC.

Ten or more counts support this clonotype. This chain joins TRBV3-1 and TRBJ2-1; a weak D match, TRBD1 (6 bases). V shed 4 bases and J shed 9 bases, with 10 bases lying between them. The CDR3 runs 12 residues. CDR1 and CDR2 (germline): LGHDT, YNNKEL (reference sequence). Here the CDR3 DNA reads TGTGCCAGCAGCCCTACAGGGAGTGAGCAGTTCTTC. It translates to CASSPTGSEQFF.

This clonotype was detected many times. CDR3 loop: CALGGTGSYEQYF. In DNA, the CDR3 is TGTGCCCTCGGCGGGACAGGGTCCTACGAGCAGTACTTC. The V gene is TRBV6-1, the J gene TRBJ2-7, with 9 bases aligning to TRBD1. This CDR3 region has 13 residues. The V gene's germline CDR1 is MNHNS and CDR2 SASEGT. V lost 11 bases, J lost 1 base, and 6 bases stayed unmatched.

The chain is built from TRBV13 and TRBJ2-7; D unresolved. The V gene lost 2 bases and the J gene lost 6 bases, with 8 bases spanning the gap. CDR1 is PRHDT, CDR2 FYEKMQ, per germline (reference sequence). The CDR3 loop spans 12 amino acids. The CDR3 nucleotides are TGTGCCAGCAGCTTACCTCTTAGCGAGCAGTACTTC. Encoded protein: CASSLPLSEQYF.

This clonotype has a handful of counts. A much larger clone sits a single nucleotide away, making a read error possible. The DNA for the CDR3 is TGCAGTGCTAGCCGATTTGGCCCCTCCGCGCAGTACTTC. Amino acids: CSASRFGPSAQYF. V usage is TRBV20-1 and J usage is TRBJ2-7; D is unclear. Germline CDR1 reads DFQATT; CDR2 reads SNEGSKA (reference sequence). The CDR3 sequence is 13 residues long. Trimming took 3 bases from V and 9 from J, leaving 18 bases between them.

Only one count was recorded for this clonotype. The chain has TRBV7-9 and TRBJ1-4; D may be TRBD1 (5 bases). V shed 1 base and J shed 8 bases, with 11 bases lying between them. This CDR3 is built from 14 residues. Per germline, CDR1 SEHNR and CDR2 FQNEAQ (reference sequence). CDR3 sequence (DNA): TGTGCCAGCAGCTTAGTGCAGGGAATGGAAAAACTGTTTTTT. Amino acids: CASSLVQGMEKLFF.

The rearrangement links TRBV18 to TRBJ1-5, with D perhaps TRBD1 (5 bases). Germline V lookup: CDR1 KGHSH, CDR2 LQKENI. The CDR3 length is 14 residues. Trimming left V 2 bases short and J 4 bases short, with 9 bases between. CDR3 protein: CASSPRGPNQPQHF. DNA of the CDR3: TGTGCCAGCTCACCAAGGGGTCCAAATCAGCCCCAGCATTTT.

In this sample, this clonotype turned up many times. The rearrangement joins TRBV29-1 to TRBJ2-2; D unclear. The ends were cut back, 4 bases at V and 4 bases at J, with 7 bases in the middle. Germline CDR1 and CDR2: SQVTM and ANQGSEA. The CDR3 loop spans 12 amino acids. The CDR3 here is CSVAPFTGELFF. CDR3 sequence (DNA): TGCAGCGTTGCGCCTTTCACCGGGGAGCTGTTTTTT.

Worth noting for this clonotype: This could be a read error, since a much larger clone is one nucleotide away. The gene calls are TRBV14 and TRBJ2-1; the D gene is possibly TRBD2 (5 bases). V was trimmed by 1 base and J by 4 bases, leaving 14 bases between them. CDR1 is SGHDN, CDR2 FVKESK, per germline. This CDR3 region has 16 residues. This chain's CDR3 is CASSQVRRTPYNEQFF. The CDR3 nucleotides are TGTGCCAGCAGCCAAGTCAGGAGGACTCCGTACAATGAGCAGTTCTTC.

This clonotype was seen many times. The genes are TRBV5-4 and TRBJ2-5; 11 nucleotides line up with TRBD2. The length of the CDR3 is 18 residues. CDR1 is SGHNT and CDR2 is YYREEE in the germline V gene (reference sequence). V trimming: 3 bases; J trimming: 5 bases; junction bases outside the gene matches: 15. The DNA for the CDR3 is TGTGCCAGCAGCTCCCCACGGGCTAGCGGGGGGATGGGGGAGACCCAGTACTTC. Translated: CASSSPRASGGMGETQYF.

The sample holds many counts of this clonotype. V usage is TRBV5-8 and J usage is TRBJ1-4; D is unclear. The CDR3 contains 15 residues. Trimming took off 6 bases at V and 0 bases at J, with 12 bases between the two ends. The germline CDR1 and CDR2 sequences are SGHTS and YDEGEE. As DNA, the CDR3 is TGTGCCAGCAACCCCAGCGGGGCAACTAATGAAAAACTGTTTTTT. This encodes CASNPSGATNEKLFF.